Each of the 27 T cell receptor beta chains below was sequenced from the same sample in a study of CD8+ T cells in alopecia areata. Extracted from the samples, RNA was reverse transcribed into cDNA to serve as the sequencing template. Data came from immunoSEQ multiplex PCR; TCRdb stores just in-frame clones and leaves some out. This sample carries around 120,000 clones, about 50% of them seen once, and the ten largest clones take roughly a tenth. Input material: NKG2D-low CD8+ T cells sorted from blood. Receptors originate from a human donor with alopecia areata.

This clone was recorded a few times. The rearrangement uses TRBV13 and TRBJ2-1, with TRBD2 matching over 8 bases. This CDR3 spans 17 amino acids. The V gene end was trimmed by 0 bases and the J gene end by 3 bases; junction bases not matched to a gene: 7. The germline V gene encodes CDR1 PRHDT and CDR2 FYEKMQ (reference sequence). The CDR3 nucleotides are TGTGCCAGCAGCTTAGGGTCGGAGACTAGCGACTACAATGAGCAGTTCTTC. Translating it yields CASSLGSETSDYNEQFF.

The genes are TRBV29-1 and TRBJ2-7; 8 positions match TRBD2. Germline V CDR1 and CDR2: SQVTM, ANQGSEA. J was trimmed by 3 bases and V by 4 bases; bases with no gene match: 2. The CDR3 loop spans 12 amino acids. For the CDR3, the DNA is TGCAGCGTTGGTCGGGAGGGCTACGAGCAGTACTTC. This sequence encodes CSVGREGYEQYF.

The count of this clone is one. CDR3 coding DNA: TGTGCCAGCAGTTTGGGACAGGGGGGATACACTGAAGCTTTCTTT. This translates into CASSLGQGGYTEAFF. The chain employs TRBV27 and TRBJ1-1; 11 nucleotides line up with TRBD1. The CDR3 has 15 residues. The V gene end was trimmed by 3 bases and the J gene end by 3 bases; junction bases not matched to a gene: 3. Per germline, CDR1 MNHEY and CDR2 SMNVEV (reference sequence).

The chain employs TRBV2 and TRBJ2-7, with TRBD2 matching 9 bases. Losses at the gene ends were 6 bases for V and 0 bases for J; bases not matched to a gene: 9. Germline-derived CDR1 and CDR2 are SNHLY and FYNNEI. The CDR3 is made up of 16 amino acids. The CDR3 sequence: CASRPRGAGGSYEQYF. The CDR3 DNA sequence: TGTGCCAGCAGGCCGCGGGGAGCGGGAGGCTCCTACGAGCAGTACTTC.

The chain joins TRBV25-1 to TRBJ2-4; the D gene is possibly TRBD1 (5 bases). The CDR3 totals 13 residues. The ends were cut back, 4 bases at V and 4 bases at J, with 8 bases in the middle. CDR1 MGHDK and CDR2 SYGVNS come from the germline V gene. The DNA of the CDR3 is TGTGCCAGCAGTGTACCAGGGAAAAACATTCAGTACTTC. This encodes CASSVPGKNIQYF.

The rearrangement joins TRBV4-1 to TRBJ2-3; D remains unclear. With 1 base removed from V and 2 bases from J, the gap between germline ends came to 4 bases. Germline CDR1 MGHRA, CDR2 YSYEKL. The CDR3 is made up of 13 amino acids. CDR3 region: CASSQGVTDTQYF. The CDR3 DNA sequence: TGCGCCAGCAGCCAAGGGGTCACAGATACGCAGTATTTT.

This clone was found a few times. This sequence joins TRBV29-1 and TRBJ2-5; D possibly corresponds to TRBD2 (6 bases). This CDR3 contains 13 residues. CDR1 and CDR2 from the germline V gene are SQVTM and ANQGSEA. The V gene lost 7 bases and the J gene lost 2 bases, with 14 bases spanning the gap. CDR3 DNA sequence: TGCAGCGCATATCTGGGGGGTCAAGAGACCCAGTACTTC. Protein sequence: CSAYLGGQETQYF.

This chain uses TRBV27 with TRBJ1-1; D is uncertain. The V and J ends lost 3 bases and 0 bases respectively, with 8 bases between them. Germline CDR1 is MNHEY and CDR2 is SMNVEV (reference sequence). This CDR3 comprises 14 residues. The CDR3 sequence is CASSFGDMNTEAFF. CDR3 DNA: TGTGCCAGCAGTTTTGGGGATATGAACACTGAAGCTTTCTTT.

The CDR3 loop is CSVLAGFPHEQYF. CDR3 DNA: TGCAGCGTACTAGCGGGATTCCCCCACGAGCAGTACTTC. The chain carries TRBV29-1 and TRBJ2-7; 10 bases align to TRBD2. Germline-derived CDR1 and CDR2 are SQVTM and ANQGSEA. The CDR3 has 13 residues. V shed 6 bases and J 5 bases; nucleotides not matched to a gene: 7.

The V call is TRBV27, the J call TRBJ2-2, with unresolved D. The CDR3 consists of 11 residues. V was cut by 5 bases and J by 6 bases, with 4 bases left in between. The germline V gene has CDR1 MNHEY and CDR2 SMNVEV (reference sequence). DNA for the CDR3: TGTGCCAGCAGTACCGCCGGGGAGCTGTTTTTT. This encodes CASSTAGELFF.

The chain has TRBV15 and TRBJ2-4; 11 nucleotides align to TRBD2. Trimming took 9 bases from V and 3 from J; bases not matched to a gene: 7. This CDR3 region has 15 residues. CDR1 LNHNV and CDR2 YYDKDF come from the germline V gene (reference sequence). This CDR3 reads CATDRSGRVKNIQYF. DNA of the CDR3: TGTGCCACGGATCGTAGCGGGAGGGTCAAAAACATTCAGTACTTC.

This clone turned up a few times. The chain joins TRBV5-4 to TRBJ2-1, with 15 bases identical to TRBD2. Trimming took 2 bases from V and 6 from J; bases not matched to a gene: 6. CDR1 and CDR2 (germline): SGHNT, YYREEE (reference sequence). The CDR3 consists of 17 residues. In DNA, the CDR3 is TGTGCCAGCAGCTTAGTGGGACTAGCGGGAGGAGGCAATGAGCAGTTCTTC. Protein: CASSLVGLAGGGNEQFF. Full variable domain (missing parts from reference TRBV5-4 and TRBJ2-1): ETGVTQSPTHLIKTRGQQVTLRCSSQSGHNTVSWYQQALGQGPQFIFQYYREEENGRGNFPPRFSGLQFPNYSSELNVNALELDDSALYLCASSLVGLAGGGNEQFFGPGTRLTVL.

Only a few counts were recorded for this clone. V is TRBV6-6 and J is TRBJ2-3, with a tentative D call TRBD2 (5 bases). V was clipped by 5 bases and J by 6 bases, with 12 bases between them. This CDR3 region has 13 residues. The germline CDR1 and CDR2 sequences are MNHNY and SVGAGI (reference sequence). The CDR3 DNA sequence: TGTGCCAGCAGTGTGGGCGGGTTGGATACGCAGTATTTT. Protein product: CASSVGGLDTQYF.

V gene TRBV29-1 combines with J gene TRBJ2-1; D possibly matches TRBD1 or TRBD2 (5 bases each). The germline gives CDR1 SQVTM, CDR2 ANQGSEA. CDR3 length: 12 residues. Trimming left V 6 bases short and J 10 bases short, with 16 bases between. This CDR3 reads CSVGPNPFEQFF. CDR3 bases: TGCAGCGTGGGACCGAACCCCTTCGAGCAGTTCTTC.

This chain uses TRBV29-1 with TRBJ1-2; D uncertain. The CDR3 length is 13 residues. V was shortened by 3 bases and J by 4 bases, with 12 bases between the two germline ends. Germline CDR1 is SQVTM and CDR2 is ANQGSEA. The CDR3 DNA reads TGCAGCGTTGAGGAGGGCATACTCTATGGCTACACCTTC. This sequence encodes CSVEEGILYGYTF. Full variable domain (rest looked up from reference TRBV29-1 and TRBJ1-2): SAVISQKPSRDICQRGTSLTIQCQVDSQVTMMFWYRQQPGQSLTLIATANQGSEATYESGFVIDKFPISRPNLTFSTLTVSNMSPEDSSIYLCSVEEGILYGYTFGSGTRLTVV.

This clone appeared a few times. This chain connects TRBV30 to TRBJ2-4; no clear D. Germline V CDR1 and CDR2: GTSNPN, SVGIG (reference sequence). The CDR3 runs to 14 residues. CDR3 bases: TGTGCGATTGACGGCGATCCAAACAAAAACATTCAGTACTTC. Translating it yields CAIDGDPNKNIQYF.

The V call is TRBV4-1, the J call TRBJ2-3, with D tentatively TRBD1 or TRBD2 (9 bases each). Germline loops: CDR1 MGHRA, CDR2 YSYEKL. The CDR3 extends over 20 amino acids. Trimming took 1 base from V and 4 from J, leaving 27 bases between them. In nucleotides, the CDR3 is TGCGCCAGCAGCCAAGCGAGACAGGGGGGAATGGGACTAGCCCCAGATACGCAGTATTTT. It codes for CASSQARQGGMGLAPDTQYF.

The chain joins TRBV27 to TRBJ2-3, with D perhaps TRBD2 (6 bases). The V end was cut by 3 bases, the J end by 0 bases, with 16 bases between. The CDR3 runs 17 residues. The germline CDR1 and CDR2 sequences are MNHEY and SMNVEV (reference sequence). In DNA, the CDR3 is TGTGCCAGCAGTTTCAAGATAGGCGGGACGAGCACAGATACGCAGTATTTT. This sequence encodes CASSFKIGGTSTDTQYF.

The chain links TRBV29-1 to TRBJ2-1; D is unclear. Trimming stripped 4 bases from V and 5 bases from J, with 6 bases between. The germline gives CDR1 SQVTM, CDR2 ANQGSEA. The CDR3 runs 11 residues. CDR3 in amino acids: CSVATNNEQFF. CDR3 DNA: TGCAGCGTTGCCACAAACAATGAGCAGTTCTTC.

The genes are TRBV19 and TRBJ1-5, with D perhaps matching TRBD1 (5 bases). Germline V gene data show CDR1 as LNHDA and CDR2 as SQIVND (reference sequence). The CDR3 length is 12 residues. V was shortened by 6 bases and J by 4 bases, with 7 bases between the two germline ends. Here the CDR3 reads CASREGNQPQHF. The DNA for the CDR3 is TGTGCCAGTAGAGAGGGGAATCAGCCCCAGCATTTT.

The genes are TRBV2 and TRBJ2-5; D gene ambiguous. Germline CDR1 and CDR2: SNHLY and FYNNEI. The CDR3 length is 11 residues. Trimming pared 6 bases from V and 5 bases from J, leaving 7 bases between. This CDR3 is CASSLSETQYF. The CDR3 bases are TGTGCCAGCAGCTTGAGCGAGACCCAGTACTTC.

The genes are TRBV9 and TRBJ1-1; perhaps TRBD1 as D (5 bases). This CDR3 has 13 amino acids. V dropped 2 bases and J dropped 4 bases, with 9 bases sitting between them. Germline CDR1 is SGDLS and CDR2 is YYNGEE. CDR3 coding DNA: TGTGCCAGCAGCGTTGCAGGGACCACTGAAGCTTTCTTT. This sequence encodes CASSVAGTTEAFF.

This clone has a handful of counts. V is TRBV29-1 and J is TRBJ2-3, with D perhaps given as TRBD1 or TRBD2 (7 bases each). Germline-derived CDR1 and CDR2 are SQVTM and ANQGSEA. V gave up 0 bases and J gave up 4 bases, with 17 bases separating them. The CDR3 contains 16 residues. The CDR3 DNA is TGCAGCGTTGAAGATCCGGCAGGGGGGGCCGCAGATACGCAGTATTTT. Translation: CSVEDPAGGAADTQYF.

V is TRBV7-9 and J is TRBJ2-5, with a possible D match to TRBD1 (5 bases). Germline CDR1 is SEHNR and CDR2 is FQNEAQ (reference sequence). The CDR3 runs to 15 residues. Trimming took off 4 bases at V and 4 bases at J, with 16 bases between the two ends. The chain's CDR3 is CASSSRPQARETQYF. In nucleotides, the CDR3 is TGTGCCAGCAGCTCCAGGCCACAGGCCAGAGAGACCCAGTACTTC.

This clone came up once. The gene calls are TRBV5-1 and TRBJ2-1; D unresolved. Per the germline V gene, CDR1 is SGHRS and CDR2 is YFSETQ. V was cut by 1 base and J by 7 bases, with 6 bases left in between. The CDR3 consists of 12 residues. CDR3 DNA sequence: TGCGCCAGCAGCTTGTGGGGAAATGAGCAGTTCTTC. Encoded protein: CASSLWGNEQFF.

This clone appeared a single time. The gene calls are TRBV12-5 and TRBJ2-7; 7 bases match TRBD1. CDR1 LGHNT and CDR2 FRNRAP come from the germline V gene. With 9 bases clipped from V and 2 bases from J, the junction kept 7 bases outside the gene matches. The CDR3 contains 13 residues. The CDR3 DNA follows: TGTGCTAGCCTTCAAGGGGGCACCTACGAGCAGTACTTC. This codes for CASLQGGTYEQYF.

This clone showed up just a few times. The V call is TRBV4-1, the J call TRBJ1-1; D remains ambiguous. Trimming stripped 1 base from V and 7 bases from J, with 7 bases between. From germline, CDR1 is MGHRA and CDR2 YSYEKL. The CDR3 spans 12 residues. CDR3 region: CASSQGGIEAFF. Here the CDR3 DNA reads TGCGCCAGCAGCCAAGGCGGGATTGAAGCTTTCTTT.